This TCR beta chain was sequenced in a study of T cells after yellow fever vaccination. 5'RACE template switching generated TCR cDNA, adding a universal primer site and UMIs. TCRdb reprocessed the 5' RACE reads via MiXCR and lists one record per CDR3 protein. The data contain 65,000 to 90,000 distinct CDR3 sequences, 10% to 15% of them singletons. Germline loops: CDR1 SGHTA, CDR2 FQGNSA. This CDR3 is built from 15 residues. The trim removed 4 bases at V and 8 bases at J, leaving 10 bases unmatched. General study points: Most primary-vaccination clones reappeared after the booster (less than 98% CD4, 75% to 90% CD8).

This clonotype came up a few times. This clonotype originated in a man younger than 30 who received the YFV17D yellow fever vaccine. This chain uses TRBV7-2 with TRBJ2-1, with 8 bases fitting TRBD2. This material consisted of CD8+ T cells not binding an NS4B(214-222) dextramer, sorted from PBMCs, taken less than 25 days after the first yellow fever vaccination. This chain's CDR3 is CASSSTSGTRHEQFF. The CDR3 nucleotides are TGTGCCAGCAGCTCTACTAGCGGAACCCGGCATGAGCAGTTCTTC.